This TCR beta chain was recorded in a study of T cells in Graves' hyperthyroidism and ophthalmopathy. This clonotype has just a few counts. Its target is unknown. Notes on the study in general: Blood held most thyroid clonotypes expanded above 0.001 frequency.

Every diagnosis used clinical symptoms, serum thyroxine and TRAb, thyroid ultrasound and orbital computed tomography. A sample of blood taken at first hyperthyroidism diagnosis preceded any ophthalmopathy symptoms. There were TCR beta CDR3 regions amplified from RNA transcripts. HTBI primers drove first-round RT-PCR of the TCR CDR3. TCRdb re-analysed the multiplex PCR reads in MiXCR, keeping a single row per CDR3 protein. The sample holds about 290,000 distinct CDR3 sequences, 13% seen once. The sample taken for sequencing was blood. The receptor's source is a woman in her 30s with Graves' hyperthyroidism that later progressed to Graves' ophthalmopathy.

The CDR3 DNA follows: TGTGCCAGCAGTTATCAGGGTGACGGGGAGCTGTTTTTT. As protein: CASSYQGDGELFF. This chain uses TRBV6-1 with TRBJ2-2; D perhaps matches TRBD1 (5 bases). The germline gives CDR1 MNHNS, CDR2 SASEGT. This CDR3 contains 13 residues. The ends were cut back, 5 bases at V and 7 bases at J, with 11 bases in the middle.